A selection of T cell receptor beta chains follows, all from one sample in a study of cytomegalovirus exposure and HLA in healthy donors. Method: immunoSEQ multiplex PCR; TCRdb's copy keeps in-frame clones and lacks some. Of roughly 140,000 clones listed, 75% to 85% are singletons. Sequenced material: PBMCs. Receptors originate from a man aged 40-50 years in good health and CMV-seronegative. CDR3s include the opening cysteine and the closing phenylalanine or tryptophan. Each record gives: V gene, J gene, CDR3 length, clone size, D gene, CDR3 protein, CDR3 DNA. A D gene is named only where the DNA matches it firmly. The size of a clone is reported for some rows only, either as once, few or many, or as a class for expanded clones.

TRBV18,TRBJ1-2,17,NA,TRBD1,CASSPRSQGGVSYGYTF,TGTGCCAGCTCACCACGGAGCCAGGGGGGTGTTAGCTATGGCTACACCTTC
TRBV7-2,TRBJ1-2,18,NA,TRBD1,CASTLSTGGPSANYGYTF,TGTGCCAGCACCCTCTCGACAGGGGGCCCCTCAGCTAACTATGGCTACACCTTC
TRBV5-1,TRBJ2-5,14,NA,TRBD2,CASKRRGEQETQYF,TGCGCCAGCAAGCGGCGGGGGGAACAAGAGACCCAGTACTTC
TRBV5-1,TRBJ2-3,12,NA,NA,CASSLSLDTQYF,TGCGCCAGCAGCTTATCTCTTGATACGCAGTATTTT
TRBV5-1,TRBJ2-1,14,NA,NA,CASSFSTDYNEQFF,TGCGCCAGCAGCTTCAGCACAGACTACAATGAGCAGTTCTTC
TRBV15,TRBJ2-2,16,NA,NA,CATSRGGSRGTGELFF,TGTGCCACCAGCAGAGGGGGCAGTCGAGGTACCGGGGAGCTGTTTTTT
TRBV19,TRBJ2-7,15,NA,TRBD2,CASSIDLLAGSEQYF,TGTGCCAGTAGTATAGATCTCCTAGCGGGAAGCGAGCAGTACTTC
TRBV9,TRBJ2-5,15,NA,TRBD1,CASSVVGTAQETQYF,TGTGCCAGCAGCGTAGTTGGGACAGCCCAAGAGACCCAGTACTTC
TRBV7-2,TRBJ1-4,15,few,NA,CASSPAGATNEKLFF,TGTGCCAGCAGCCCCGCGGGAGCAACTAATGAAAAACTGTTTTTT
TRBV27,TRBJ2-3,19,NA,TRBD2,CASSLSRARLAGDTDTQYF,TGTGCCAGCAGTTTATCCCGGGCCCGACTAGCGGGGGACACAGATACGCAGTATTTT
TRBV11-3,TRBJ1-5,11,NA,NA,CASGQSGPQHF,TGTGCCAGCGGACAGAGTGGGCCCCAGCATTTT
TRBV6-6,TRBJ2-5,14,once,TRBD2,CASRSGTSVETQYF,TGTGCCAGCAGGAGCGGGACTAGCGTAGAGACCCAGTACTTC
TRBV18,TRBJ2-7,12,once,NA,CASSPPRGEQYF,TGTGCCAGCTCACCACCTCGGGGGGAGCAGTACTTC
TRBV9,TRBJ2-5,13,few,NA,CASSLDGGQTQYF,TGTGCCAGCAGCTTAGACGGGGGGCAGACCCAGTACTTC
TRBV4-1,TRBJ2-3,17,NA,NA,CASSQVYRGTSTDTQYF,TGCGCCAGCAGCCAAGTTTATCGGGGGACTAGCACAGATACGCAGTATTTT
TRBV7-2,TRBJ2-5,16,NA,NA,CASSLDPGFTRETQYF,TGTGCCAGCAGCTTAGACCCGGGGTTCACCCGAGAGACCCAGTACTTC
TRBV5-1,TRBJ1-4,16,few,TRBD1,CASSYSGQGPYEKLFF,TGCGCCAGCAGCTATTCCGGACAGGGGCCATATGAAAAACTGTTTTTT
TRBV6-4,TRBJ1-2,12,NA,NA,CARRLGAIGYTF,TGTGCCAGAAGACTGGGGGCTATTGGCTACACCTTC
TRBV29-1,TRBJ2-2,14,NA,TRBD1,CSARTGGRTGELFF,TGCAGCGCCCGGACAGGGGGTCGTACCGGGGAGCTGTTTTTT
TRBV6-6,TRBJ1-1,15,NA,TRBD1,CASSTRTGSIAEAFF,TGTGCCAGCAGTACCCGGACAGGGAGCATCGCTGAAGCTTTCTTT
TRBV5-1,TRBJ1-2,15,few,NA,CASSEGTSTAYGYTF,TGCGCCAGTTCCGAGGGGACAAGTACTGCCTATGGCTACACCTTC
TRBV29-1,TRBJ2-7,13,NA,TRBD1,CSVEERQGWEQYF,TGCAGCGTTGAAGAGCGACAGGGTTGGGAGCAGTACTTC
TRBV5-1,TRBJ2-1,14,NA,NA,CASSLGDKNNEQFF,TGCGCCAGCAGCTTGGGGGACAAAAATAATGAGCAGTTCTTC
TRBV5-6,TRBJ1-4,14,few,TRBD1,CASSVGTGFEKLFF,TGTGCCAGCAGCGTGGGGACAGGTTTTGAAAAACTGTTTTTT
TRBV18,TRBJ1-1,14,NA,NA,CASLRQVGDTEAFF,TGTGCCAGCTTAAGACAGGTTGGGGACACTGAAGCTTTCTTT
TRBV15,TRBJ2-7,15,NA,NA,CATSKGEASSYEQYF,TGTGCCACCAGCAAAGGGGAGGCAAGTTCCTACGAGCAGTACTTC